These T cell receptor beta chains were read from a single sample in a study of T cells in localized non-small cell lung cancer. This table comes from immunoSEQ multiplex PCR, and its TCRdb copy is limited to in-frame clones, with some not included. In the table there are 2,600 or so clones, 21% of which are singletons. The specimen was lung tumor tissue, collected before any cancer treatment. These receptor sequences come from a man between 40 and 69 years old with stage I lung adenocarcinoma. The CDR3 runs from the conserved cysteine through the conserved F or W. The D gene is left open where the match is weak. A clone size is listed for some rows: how often the clone was seen (once, few, many), or a class if it is expanded.

D gene	V gene	J gene	clone size	CDR3 DNA	CDR3 protein
TRBD2	TRBV28	TRBJ2-2	medium-sized	TGTGCCAGCAGTTTCACTAGCGCGTCCGGGGAGCTGTTTTTT	CASSFTSASGELFF
NA	TRBV9	TRBJ2-2	NA	TGTGCCAGCAGTGGATGGGGCACCGGGGAGCTGTTTTTT	CASSGWGTGELFF
NA	TRBV30	TRBJ2-3	NA	TGTGCCTGGAAGGTCCGGGAGGGGGCGGATACGCAGTATTTT	CAWKVREGADTQYF
TRBD2	TRBV19	TRBJ2-1	NA	TGTGCCAGTAGTATAGAGGAAGCTAGACTAGCGACCTACAATGAGCAGTTCTTC	CASSIEEARLATYNEQFF
NA	TRBV29-1	TRBJ2-5	NA	TGCAGCGTCTCGGAGGTCCAAGAGACCCAGTACTTC	CSVSEVQETQYF
TRBD1	TRBV6-8	TRBJ2-5	medium-sized	TGTGCCAGCAGAATGACAGGGAGAGAGACCCAGTACTTC	CASRMTGRETQYF
NA	TRBV5-1	TRBJ2-2	few	TGCGCCAGCAGCCCCGATCATACCCCAGGAGGGACCGGGGAGCTGTTTTTT	CASSPDHTPGGTGELFF
TRBD1	TRBV19	TRBJ1-5	few	TGTGCCAGTAGCTCACAGGGGTACAGCAATCAGCCCCAGCATTTT	CASSSQGYSNQPQHF
NA	TRBV6-8	TRBJ1-2	few	TGTGCCAGCAGTGTGGGTAGGGACATTCTAAACTATGGCTACACCTTC	CASSVGRDILNYGYTF
NA	TRBV5-1	TRBJ1-4	NA	TGCGCCAGCAACCTTGGAGGGGTGGCTAATGAAAAACTGTTTTTT	CASNLGGVANEKLFF
NA	TRBV7-4	TRBJ2-1	few	TGTGCCAGCAGCTTTTGGACTGCCCGAGAACGGTTCTTC	CASSFWTARERFF
NA	TRBV6-8	TRBJ1-2	NA	TGTGCCAGCAGGGACCTTTCGACAGCTAACTATGGCTACACCTTC	CASRDLSTANYGYTF
TRBD1	TRBV28	TRBJ1-1	NA	TGTGCCAGCAGTTTTCGAGGGGGACAGGGGTGGTTCTTT	CASSFRGGQGWFF
TRBD1	TRBV11-3	TRBJ2-2	few	TGTGCCAGCAGCTTGGGACAGGTTTCGACCGGGGAGCTGTTTTTT	CASSLGQVSTGELFF
TRBD1	TRBV29-1	TRBJ1-3	NA	TGCAGCGTTTTTGACAGGGCCTCTGGAAACACCATATATTTT	CSVFDRASGNTIYF
NA	TRBV7-5	TRBJ2-3	NA	TGTGCCAGCGGACAGGGACTTCTGGGAACAGATACGCAGTATTTT	CASGQGLLGTDTQYF
NA	TRBV28	TRBJ2-7	once	TGTGCCAGCAGAGGGGAGGGACAGGTTCGCACCTACGAGCAGTACTTC	CASRGEGQVRTYEQYF
NA	TRBV9	TRBJ1-2	medium-sized	TGTGCCAGCAGCGTCGGAATAGGGGGAAGCGGCTATGGCTACACCTTC	CASSVGIGGSGYGYTF
NA	TRBV9	TRBJ1-1	few	TGTGCCAGCAGTGAAGACCTGTCGGGGCGTACTGAAGCTTTCTTT	CASSEDLSGRTEAFF
TRBD1	TRBV6-8	TRBJ2-1	NA	TGTGCCAGCAGTTACGACCTCCCAGGAGACAGGGGTCCGGGCAATGAGCAGTTCTTC	CASSYDLPGDRGPGNEQFF
TRBD1	TRBV28	TRBJ1-5	NA	TGTGCCACGTCGGGGACAGGACTACATTATAGCAATCAGCCCCAGCATTTT	CATSGTGLHYSNQPQHF
NA	TRBV15	TRBJ1-6	NA	TGTGCCACCAGCACACTGCCCGGGGGTACTTCACCCCTCCACTTT	CATSTLPGGTSPLHF
NA	TRBV19	TRBJ2-1	few	TGTGCCAGTAGCAGACAGGGAGGAGGCTCCTACAATGAGCAGTTCTTC	CASSRQGGGSYNEQFF
NA	TRBV6-8	TRBJ1-2	few	TGTGCCAGCAGTGACGGACCTACGGAGGCTTATGGCTACACCTTC	CASSDGPTEAYGYTF
TRBD2	TRBV4-1	TRBJ2-7	few	TGCGCCAGCAGCCTCGGACTAGCGGGCCTCTACGAGCAGTACTTC	CASSLGLAGLYEQYF
NA	TRBV5-1	TRBJ2-6	NA	TGCGCCAGCAGCTCCGGGGCTGGGGCCAACGTCCTGACTTTC	CASSSGAGANVLTF
NA	TRBV6-8	TRBJ1-1	medium-sized	TGTGCCAGCAACGACAGGAACACTGAAGCTTTCTTT	CASNDRNTEAFF
NA	TRBV11-3	TRBJ2-7	few	TGTGCCAGCAGCTTAGTTTGGTTGGACTTATCCTACGAGCAGTACTTC	CASSLVWLDLSYEQYF
NA	TRBV11-3	TRBJ2-7	NA	TGTGCCAGCAGCTTAGGGGGGATTTCAACACTCGACTACGAGCAGTACTTC	CASSLGGISTLDYEQYF
NA	TRBV9	TRBJ2-5	NA	TGTGCCAGCAGCTCACAGGGCTTTGAGACCCAGTACTTC	CASSSQGFETQYF
TRBD2	TRBV6-8	TRBJ2-3	NA	TGTGCCAGCAGTTACTCGGCTATAGCGGGGGGGCCGGATACGCAGTATTTT	CASSYSAIAGGPDTQYF
TRBD2	TRBV4-1	TRBJ2-4	NA	TGCGCCAGCAGCCAAGAGGGGACTAGCGGGGGGCCCCCGGGCAAAAACATTCAGTACTTC	CASSQEGTSGGPPGKNIQYF
NA	TRBV6-8	TRBJ2-2	few	TGTGCCAGCAGCAGAACCCAGAACACCGGGGAGCTGTTTTTT	CASSRTQNTGELFF
NA	TRBV28	TRBJ1-4	NA	TGTGCCACCACTGAGGACACGAATAATGAAAAACTGTTTTTT	CATTEDTNNEKLFF
TRBD2	TRBV5-1	TRBJ2-1	NA	TGCGCCAGCAGCCGTAGCGGGAGCGAAGCCAATGAGCAGTTCTTC	CASSRSGSEANEQFF